The 20 T cell receptor beta chains below were found in one sample sequenced in a study of blood T cell repertoires in COVID-19. Only in-frame clones appear in the TCRdb table, and some are missing; sequencing was by immunoSEQ multiplex PCR. This table has 150,000 to 200,000 clones, roughly 90% appearing once. Sequencing was performed on peripheral blood. Receptors originate from a man between 60 and 75 years old with acute or convalescent COVID-19.

This chain links TRBV4-1 with TRBJ1-1; TRBD1 matches at 9 bases. In germline, CDR1 is MGHRA, CDR2 YSYEKL. Losses at the gene ends were 5 bases for V and 4 bases for J; bases not matched to a gene: 8. The CDR3 is made up of 15 amino acids. CDR3 sequence (DNA): TGCGCCAGCAGCTCCGGGACAGGGCCGGGCACTGAAGCTTTCTTT. Translating gives CASSSGTGPGTEAFF.

The J gene is TRBJ2-1, the V gene TRBV7-9; TRBD2 matches 16 bases. The CDR3 covers 18 residues. The germline gives CDR1 SEHNR, CDR2 FQNEAQ (reference sequence). J was trimmed by 6 bases and V by 4 bases; bases with no gene match: 9. The CDR3 spells CASSSLMGLAGGVNEQFF. Here the CDR3 DNA reads TGTGCCAGCAGCTCATTGATGGGACTAGCGGGGGGGGTCAATGAGCAGTTCTTC.

V gene TRBV10-3 combines with J gene TRBJ1-3; possible D gene TRBD1, 6 bases. The CDR3 is made up of 13 amino acids. Germline V lookup: CDR1 ENHRY, CDR2 SYGVKD. Trimming cost V 10 bases and J 8 bases, with 18 bases left between them. CDR3 DNA: TGTGCCACAGCAGGGGCGGGTCCGGACACCATATATTTT. It specifies CATAGAGPDTIYF.

The chain couples TRBV18 to TRBJ2-5; D ambiguous. CDR1 is KGHSH, CDR2 LQKENI, per germline. Trimming left V 3 bases short and J 1 base short, with 6 bases between. CDR3 length equals 13 residues. CDR3 in amino acids: CASSPYSQETQYF. CDR3 bases: TGTGCCAGCTCACCGTACAGCCAAGAGACCCAGTACTTC.

The rearrangement links TRBV5-6 to TRBJ2-6; TRBD1 might be the D (6 bases). Germline CDR1 is SGHDT and CDR2 is YYEEEE. CDR3 length: 17 residues. The V and J ends lost 2 bases and 0 bases respectively, with 12 bases between them. The DNA of the CDR3 is TGTGCCAGCAGCTTACTTGACAGGCTCTCTGGGGCCAACGTCCTGACTTTC. This gives the protein CASSLLDRLSGANVLTF.

This clone has a handful of counts. The chain links TRBV27 to TRBJ2-7; TRBD2 aligns across 10 bases. J was trimmed by 0 bases and V by 0 bases; bases with no gene match: 2. The CDR3 extends over 16 amino acids. Germline V gene lookup returns CDR1 MNHEY and CDR2 SMNVEV (reference sequence). This CDR3 is CASSLSKRGGSYEQYV. CDR3 DNA: TGTGCCAGCAGTTTATCAAAGCGGGGGGGCTCCTACGAGCAGTACGTC.

The V and J genes are TRBV3-1 (or the pseudogene TRBV3-2) and TRBJ2-5; 7 bases fit TRBD1. The trim removed 1 base at V and 2 bases at J, leaving 4 bases unmatched. The germline CDR1 and CDR2 sequences are LGHDT and YNNKEL (reference sequence). This CDR3 spans 15 amino acids. CDR3 sequence (DNA): TGTGCCAGCAGCCAAGGACCAGGGGGTCAAGAGACCCAGTACTTC. This codes for CASSQGPGGQETQYF.

This chain uses TRBV6-1 with TRBJ2-5, with 7 bases lining up with TRBD1. Germline V lookup: CDR1 MNHNS, CDR2 SASEGT. J lost 3 bases, V lost 2 bases, and 6 bases had no gene match. This CDR3 spans 15 amino acids. This CDR3 is CASSESPGTEETQYF. The CDR3 DNA sequence: TGTGCCAGCAGTGAATCTCCCGGGACAGAAGAGACCCAGTACTTC.

CDR3 coding DNA: TGTGCCAGCAGCCGGGACAGTGGCGCAAATCAGCCCCAGCATTTT. Translated: CASSRDSGANQPQHF. The genes are TRBV9 and TRBJ1-5; TRBD1 matches at 7 bases. CDR1 is SGDLS, CDR2 YYNGEE, per germline. V lost 4 bases to trimming and J lost 4 bases; unmatched junction nucleotides: 8. The CDR3 is 15 residues long.

V usage is TRBV19 and J usage is TRBJ1-5, with D perhaps matching TRBD1 (5 bases). Germline values: CDR1 LNHDA, CDR2 SQIVND (reference sequence). V was trimmed by 3 bases and J by 0 bases, leaving 9 bases between them. This CDR3 has 15 residues. The CDR3 protein is CASSMTVTSNQPQHF. The CDR3 coding sequence is TGTGCCAGTAGTATGACAGTCACTAGCAATCAGCCCCAGCATTTT.

This chain joins TRBV19 and TRBJ2-2; 10 bases line up with TRBD1. CDR3 length: 17 amino acids. V shed 3 bases, J shed 6 bases, and the junction held 10 bases outside the gene matches. Germline V CDR1 and CDR2: LNHDA, SQIVND (reference sequence). CDR3 bases: TGTGCCAGTAGTATTACCGGGACAGGGGTATACGCCGGGGAGCTGTTTTTT. Amino acid sequence: CASSITGTGVYAGELFF.

This chain links TRBV27 with TRBJ2-5, with TRBD2 as a possible D gene (5 bases). The CDR3 has 13 residues. V lost 6 bases and J 5 bases, leaving 13 bases between the germline ends. Germline V gives CDR1 MNHEY, CDR2 SMNVEV (reference sequence). The CDR3 DNA follows: TGTGCCAGCAGACCACTAGTGGGGGAGACCCAGTACTTC. Protein sequence: CASRPLVGETQYF.

J is TRBJ2-7 and V is TRBV11-1; D is unresolved. The CDR3 totals 14 residues. Germline V gene sequence: CDR1 SGHAT, CDR2 FQDESV (reference sequence). Trimming removed 1 base from V and 2 bases from J, with 9 bases in between. The CDR3 reads CASSLEPGTYEQYF. The CDR3 nucleotides are TGTGCCAGCAGCTTAGAACCAGGAACCTACGAGCAGTACTTC. The full variable domain, its missing parts supplied by reference TRBV11-1 and TRBJ2-7, is EAEVAQSPRYKITEKSQAVAFWCDPISGHATLYWYRQILGQGPELLVQFQDESVVDDSQLPKDRFSAERLKGVDSTLKIQPAELGDSAMYLCASSLEPGTYEQYFGPGTRLTVT.

The V gene is TRBV6-5, the J gene TRBJ1-2, with D unresolved. Deletions cut 6 bases from V and 0 bases from J, with 11 bases between. Per the germline V gene, CDR1 is MNHEY and CDR2 is SVGAGI. The length of the CDR3 is 14 residues. CDR3 sequence (DNA): TGTGCCAGCAGCAGTGATCTAGCTAACTATGGCTACACCTTC. Its protein product is CASSSDLANYGYTF.

The chain joins TRBV29-1 to TRBJ2-7, with 12 bases fitting TRBD2. J lost 6 bases, V lost 7 bases, and 7 bases had no gene match. This CDR3 contains 13 residues. Germline V gene data show CDR1 as SQVTM and CDR2 as ANQGSEA. CDR3 sequence (DNA): TGCAGCGGCCGACTAGCGGGAGCCGGCGAGCAGTACTTC. This gives the protein CSGRLAGAGEQYF.

This clone was observed a handful of times. V and J are TRBV5-4 and TRBJ2-7; 9 positions match TRBD1. V shed 1 base and J 4 bases; nucleotides not matched to a gene: 3. Germline CDR1 reads SGHNT; CDR2 reads YYREEE (reference sequence). The CDR3 contains 14 residues. CDR3 residues: CASSLRDREYEQYF. CDR3 nucleotides: TGTGCCAGCAGCTTGCGGGACAGGGAGTACGAGCAGTACTTC.

The chain carries TRBV6-6 and TRBJ2-7; D may be TRBD1 (5 bases). The CDR3 totals 12 residues. Germline V gene sequence: CDR1 MNHNY, CDR2 SVGAGI (reference sequence). The V and J ends lost 6 bases and 4 bases respectively, with 10 bases between them. The DNA for the CDR3 is TGTGCCAGCAGGCACGACAGTTACGAGCAGTACTTC. Its translation: CASRHDSYEQYF.

The chain recombines TRBV3-1 (or the pseudogene TRBV3-2) with TRBJ2-1; TRBD1 agrees at 8 bases. Germline values: CDR1 LGHDT, CDR2 YNNKEL (reference sequence). The length of the CDR3 is 13 residues. The junction had 3 bases not matched to a gene; V was cut back by 2 bases and J by 9 bases. CDR3 region: CASSQQTGGEQFF. The CDR3 region has the DNA TGTGCCAGCAGCCAACAAACAGGGGGTGAGCAGTTCTTC.

This chain connects TRBV24-1 to TRBJ2-2; TRBD2 matches 7 bases. The CDR3 extends over 12 amino acids. Germline trimming cut 9 bases from V and 6 bases from J; bases unmatched to any gene: 3. Germline CDR1 and CDR2: KGHDR and SFDVKD. CDR3: CATGGGPGELFF. The CDR3 DNA is TGTGCCACCGGGGGGGGTCCCGGGGAGCTGTTTTTT.

The chain links TRBV19 to TRBJ1-1; a possible D gene is TRBD1 (5 bases). V was shortened by 1 base and J by 1 base, with 19 bases between the two germline ends. CDR3 size: 18 residues. CDR1 is LNHDA and CDR2 is SQIVND in the germline V gene (reference sequence). The CDR3 DNA is TGTGCCAGTAGTATAGGCTCGGGCGTCGGAAGGGGGAACACTGAAGCTTTCTTT. Protein: CASSIGSGVGRGNTEAFF.